This entry describes one TCR beta chain. Its antigen has not been determined. One base away there is no much larger clone; base qualities are not given. The data are from a study of T cell repertoires in cytomegalovirus infection (dated by TCRdb to 2018 to 2020). For context, the study as a whole: Donor HLA type was relevant to the analysis, as public TCR beta signatures indicated carriage of CMV infection together with the matching HLA type.

Overall study results and their limits: In the ex vivo response, HLA-C-restricted CMV-specific TCR beta clonotypes were dominant, and in two of eight donors the single most frequent clonotype came from this HLA-C-restricted group. Cumulative frequency of public TCR beta family members discriminated carriers of CMV infection plus the relevant HLA type in this cohort and an independent approximately 400-donor cohort.

The CDR3 has 14 amino acids, counting the end cysteine and phenylalanine. Only the CDR3 portion is preserved as DNA: 42 bases, with reading frame beginning at the first base. Sequences DFQATT (CDR1) and SNEGSKA (CDR2) are obtained from the germline V gene (reference sequence). V is cut by 3 bases and J by 2 bases, and the space between the germline ends is 13 bases. TCRdb names Illumina HiSeq 1500 as the instrument used. The public reads were reanalyzed by TCRdb: fastp trimming at Q25, MiXCR alignment, in-frame beta chains only. Under each unique CDR3 protein, matching rows form one entry showing the most common genes and DNA. The sample table records about 740,000 distinct CDR3 sequences; roughly 35% of these occur just once. Of the sample, 2.8% is held by the ten largest clones.

Rearrangement joined TRBV20-1 to TRBJ1-2, with the D segment identity uncertain. Sequencing was carried out using PBMCs. The sequence was obtained from a human donor in good health (CMV status not recorded). Some clones in this sample may be carry-over from other donors' samples. Here is the DNA: TGCAGTGCTAGGAAGGCAGGCAGAAACTATGGCTACACCTTC. It specifies CSARKAGRNYGYTF.